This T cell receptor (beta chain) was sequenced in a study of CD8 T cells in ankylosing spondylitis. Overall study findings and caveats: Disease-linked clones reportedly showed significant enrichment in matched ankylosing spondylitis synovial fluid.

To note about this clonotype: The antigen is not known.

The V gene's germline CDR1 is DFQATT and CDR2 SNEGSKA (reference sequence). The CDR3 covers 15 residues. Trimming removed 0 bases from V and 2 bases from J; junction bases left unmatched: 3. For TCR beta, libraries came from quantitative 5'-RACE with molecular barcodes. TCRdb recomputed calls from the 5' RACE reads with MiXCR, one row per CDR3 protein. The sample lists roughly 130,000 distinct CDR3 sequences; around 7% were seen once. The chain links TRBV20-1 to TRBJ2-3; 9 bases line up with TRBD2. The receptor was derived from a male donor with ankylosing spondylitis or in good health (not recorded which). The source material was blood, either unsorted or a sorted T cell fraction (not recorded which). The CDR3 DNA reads TGCAGTGCTAGAGATCCTAGCGGGACCACAGATACGCAGTATTTT. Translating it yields CSARDPSGTTDTQYF.